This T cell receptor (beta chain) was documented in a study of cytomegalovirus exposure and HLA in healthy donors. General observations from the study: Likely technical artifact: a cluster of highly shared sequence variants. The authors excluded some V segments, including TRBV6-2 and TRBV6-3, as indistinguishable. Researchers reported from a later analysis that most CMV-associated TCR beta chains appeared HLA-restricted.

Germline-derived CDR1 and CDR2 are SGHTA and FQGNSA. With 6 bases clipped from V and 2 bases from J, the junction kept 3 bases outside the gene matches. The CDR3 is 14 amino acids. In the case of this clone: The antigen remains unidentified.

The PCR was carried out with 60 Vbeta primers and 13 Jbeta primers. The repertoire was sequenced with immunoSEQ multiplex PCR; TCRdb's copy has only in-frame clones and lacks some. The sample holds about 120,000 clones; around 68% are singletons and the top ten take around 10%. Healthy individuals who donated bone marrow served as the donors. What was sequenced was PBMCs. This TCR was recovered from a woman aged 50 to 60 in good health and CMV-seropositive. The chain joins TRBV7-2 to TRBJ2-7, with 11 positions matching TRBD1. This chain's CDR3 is CASRLGQGAYEQYF. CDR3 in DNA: TGTGCCAGCAGACTGGGACAGGGGGCCTACGAGCAGTACTTC.